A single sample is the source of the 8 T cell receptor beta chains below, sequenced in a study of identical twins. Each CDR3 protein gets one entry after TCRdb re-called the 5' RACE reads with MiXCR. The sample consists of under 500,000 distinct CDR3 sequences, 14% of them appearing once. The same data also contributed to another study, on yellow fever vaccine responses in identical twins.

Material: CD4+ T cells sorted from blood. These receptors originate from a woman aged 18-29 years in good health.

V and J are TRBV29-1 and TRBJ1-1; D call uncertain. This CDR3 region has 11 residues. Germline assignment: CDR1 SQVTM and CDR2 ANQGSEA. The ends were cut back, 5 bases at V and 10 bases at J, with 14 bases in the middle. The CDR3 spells CSVTSGVTAFF. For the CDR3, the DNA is TGCAGCGTTACATCCGGGGTCACAGCTTTCTTT.

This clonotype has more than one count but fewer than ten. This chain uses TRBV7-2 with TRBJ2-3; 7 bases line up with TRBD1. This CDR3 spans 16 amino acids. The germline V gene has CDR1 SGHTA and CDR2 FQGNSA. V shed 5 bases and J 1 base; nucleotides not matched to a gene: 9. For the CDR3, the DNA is TGTGCCAGCAGCCGCGGCAGGGGGTCGGGCACAGATACGCAGTATTTT. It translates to CASSRGRGSGTDTQYF.

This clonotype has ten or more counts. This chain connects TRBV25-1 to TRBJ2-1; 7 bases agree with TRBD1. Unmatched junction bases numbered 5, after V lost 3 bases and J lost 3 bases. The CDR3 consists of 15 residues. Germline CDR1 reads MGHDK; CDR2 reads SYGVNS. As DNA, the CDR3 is TGTGCCAGCAGTGACTTCACAGGGGACTACAATGAGCAGTTCTTC. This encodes CASSDFTGDYNEQFF.

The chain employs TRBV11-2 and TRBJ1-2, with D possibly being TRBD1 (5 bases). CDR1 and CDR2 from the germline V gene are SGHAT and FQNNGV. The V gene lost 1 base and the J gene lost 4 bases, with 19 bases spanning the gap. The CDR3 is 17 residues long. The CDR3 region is CASSLVPLTGTVYGYTF. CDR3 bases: TGTGCCAGCAGCTTAGTCCCCCTAACGGGGACTGTCTATGGCTACACCTTC.

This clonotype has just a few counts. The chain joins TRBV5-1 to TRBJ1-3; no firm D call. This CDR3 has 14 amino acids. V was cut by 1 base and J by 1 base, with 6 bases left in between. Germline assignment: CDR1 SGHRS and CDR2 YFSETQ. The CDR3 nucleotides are TGCGCCAGCAGCTTGAGCCGGTCTGGAAACACCATATATTTT. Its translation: CASSLSRSGNTIYF.

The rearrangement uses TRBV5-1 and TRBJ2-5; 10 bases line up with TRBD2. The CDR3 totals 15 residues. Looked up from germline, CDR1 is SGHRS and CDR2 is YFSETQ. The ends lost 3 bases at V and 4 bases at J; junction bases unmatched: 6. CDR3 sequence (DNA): TGCGCCAGCAGCTCGCTAGCGGGAGCTACAGAGACCCAGTACTTC. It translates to CASSSLAGATETQYF.

The CDR3, as DNA: TGCGCCAGCAGCTTGGAAGGGACTAGCGGGGGGATTAGCACAGATACGCAGTATTTT. This translates into CASSLEGTSGGISTDTQYF. V is TRBV5-1 and J is TRBJ2-3; 15 bases fit TRBD2. V trimming: 0 bases; J trimming: 0 bases; junction bases outside the gene matches: 5. This CDR3 spans 19 amino acids. Germline loops: CDR1 SGHRS, CDR2 YFSETQ. Complete variable domain (other parts from reference TRBV5-1 and TRBJ2-3): KAGVTQTPRYLIKTRGQQVTLSCSPISGHRSVSWYQQTPGQGLQFLFEYFSETQRNKGNFPGRFSGRQFSNSRSEMNVSTLELGDSALYLCASSLEGTSGGISTDTQYFGPGTRLTVL.

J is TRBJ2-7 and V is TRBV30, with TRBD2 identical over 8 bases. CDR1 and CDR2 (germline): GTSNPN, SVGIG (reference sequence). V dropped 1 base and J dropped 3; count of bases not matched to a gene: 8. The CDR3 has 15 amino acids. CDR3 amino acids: CAWSASGSGIYEQYF. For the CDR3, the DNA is TGTGCCTGGAGTGCGAGCGGGAGCGGAATCTACGAGCAGTACTTC. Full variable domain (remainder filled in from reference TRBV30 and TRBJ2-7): SQTIHQWPATLVQPVGSPLSLECTVEGTSNPNLYWYRQAAGRGLQLLFYSVGIGQISSEVPQNLSASRPQDRQFILSSKKLLLSDSGFYLCAWSASGSGIYEQYFGPGTRLTVT.